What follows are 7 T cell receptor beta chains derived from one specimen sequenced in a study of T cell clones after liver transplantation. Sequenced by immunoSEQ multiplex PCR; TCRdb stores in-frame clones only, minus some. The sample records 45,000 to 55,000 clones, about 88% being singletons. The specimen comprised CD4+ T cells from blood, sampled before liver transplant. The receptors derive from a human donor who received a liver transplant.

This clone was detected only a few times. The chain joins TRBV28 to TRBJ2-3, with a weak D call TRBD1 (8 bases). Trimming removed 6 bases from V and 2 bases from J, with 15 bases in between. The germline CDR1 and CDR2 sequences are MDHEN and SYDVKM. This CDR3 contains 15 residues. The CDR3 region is CASRTGGGYTDTQYF. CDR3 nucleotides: TGTGCCAGCAGAACAGGGGGGGGATACACAGATACGCAGTATTTT.

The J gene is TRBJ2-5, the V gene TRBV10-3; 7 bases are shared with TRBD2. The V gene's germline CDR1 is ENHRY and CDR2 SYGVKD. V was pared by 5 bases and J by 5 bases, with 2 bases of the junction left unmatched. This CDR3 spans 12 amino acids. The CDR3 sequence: CAISYGGETQYF. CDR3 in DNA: TGTGCCATCAGTTACGGGGGGGAGACCCAGTACTTC.

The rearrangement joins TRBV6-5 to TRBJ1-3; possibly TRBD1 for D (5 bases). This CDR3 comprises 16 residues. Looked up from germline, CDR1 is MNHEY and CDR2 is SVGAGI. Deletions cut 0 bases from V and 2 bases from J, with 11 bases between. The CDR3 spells CASSYSAGLAGNTIYF. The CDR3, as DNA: TGTGCCAGCAGTTACTCCGCGGGGCTAGCTGGAAACACCATATATTTT.

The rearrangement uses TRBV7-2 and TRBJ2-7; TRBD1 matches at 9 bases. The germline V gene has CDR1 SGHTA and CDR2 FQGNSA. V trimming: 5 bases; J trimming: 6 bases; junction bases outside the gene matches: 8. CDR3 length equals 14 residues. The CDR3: CASSRGTGSLEQYF. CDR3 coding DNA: TGTGCCAGCAGCCGCGGGACAGGGAGTCTCGAGCAGTACTTC. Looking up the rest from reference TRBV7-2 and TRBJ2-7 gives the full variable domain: GAGVSQSPSNKVTEKGKDVELRCDPISGHTALYWYRQSLGQGLEFLIYFQGNSAPDKSGLPSDRFSAERTGGSVSTLTIQRTQQEDSAVYLCASSRGTGSLEQYFGPGTRLTVT.

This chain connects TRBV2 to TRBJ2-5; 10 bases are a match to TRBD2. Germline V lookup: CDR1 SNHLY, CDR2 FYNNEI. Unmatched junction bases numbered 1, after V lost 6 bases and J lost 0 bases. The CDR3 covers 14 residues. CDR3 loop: CASRGTSDQETQYF. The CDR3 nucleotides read TGTGCCAGCAGGGGGACTAGCGACCAAGAGACCCAGTACTTC. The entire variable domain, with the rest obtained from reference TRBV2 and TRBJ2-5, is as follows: EPEVTQTPSHQVTQMGQEVILRCVPISNHLYFYWYRQILGQKVEFLVSFYNNEISEKSEIFDDQFSVERPDGSNFTLKIRSTKLEDSAMYFCASRGTSDQETQYFGPGTRLLVL.

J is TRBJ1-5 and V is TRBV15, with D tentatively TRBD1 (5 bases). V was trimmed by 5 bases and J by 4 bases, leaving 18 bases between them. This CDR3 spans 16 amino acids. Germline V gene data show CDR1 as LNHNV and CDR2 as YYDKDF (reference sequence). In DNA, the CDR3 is TGTGCCACCAGCCGGGAGGGACCCCCGGTGAATCAGCCCCAGCATTTT. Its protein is CATSREGPPVNQPQHF.

The CDR3 sequence is CASSEIAGGYTDTQYF. CDR3 sequence (DNA): TGCGCCAGCAGCGAAATAGCGGGGGGTTACACAGATACGCAGTATTTT. The chain joins TRBV5-1 to TRBJ2-3; 10 bases agree with TRBD2. Germline V gives CDR1 SGHRS, CDR2 YFSETQ. The CDR3 runs to 16 residues. After removal of 4 bases from V and 2 bases from J, the junction contained 7 bases not matched to a gene.